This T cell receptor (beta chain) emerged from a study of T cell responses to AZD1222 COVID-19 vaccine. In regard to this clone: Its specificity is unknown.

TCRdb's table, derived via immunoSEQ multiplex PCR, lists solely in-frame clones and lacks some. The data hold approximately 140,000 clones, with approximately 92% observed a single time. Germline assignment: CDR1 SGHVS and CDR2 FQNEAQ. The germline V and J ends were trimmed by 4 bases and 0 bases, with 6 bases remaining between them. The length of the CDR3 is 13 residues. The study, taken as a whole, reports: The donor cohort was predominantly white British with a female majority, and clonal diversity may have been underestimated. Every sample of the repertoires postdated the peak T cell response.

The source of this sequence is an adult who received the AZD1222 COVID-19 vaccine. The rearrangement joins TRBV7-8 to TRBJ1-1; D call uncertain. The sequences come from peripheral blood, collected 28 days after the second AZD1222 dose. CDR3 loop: CASSWELNTEAFF. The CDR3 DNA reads TGTGCCAGCAGCTGGGAGTTGAACACTGAAGCTTTCTTT.